These T cell receptor beta chains were read from a single sample in a study of identical twins. TCRdb called the 5' RACE reads again in MiXCR, with one record for every CDR3 protein. The data hold about 700,000 distinct CDR3 sequences, with over 8.5% observed a single time. These data also formed part of another study, on yellow fever vaccine responses in identical twins.

Sequenced: PBMCs. These receptors were obtained from a woman aged 18-35 years in good health. Each CDR3 is given with its conserved first and last residue. Fields, in order: clone size, D gene, V gene, J gene, CDR3 DNA, CDR3 protein. The D gene is left open where the match is weak. Size values are once, few and many counts, or a class for expanded clones, and some rows have none.

-,TRBD2,TRBV2,TRBJ2-5,TGTGCCAGCAGTCCTAGCGGGGGGGCCGGGTTTGGAGGACCCTTC,CASSPSGGAGFGGPF
many,TRBD2,TRBV6-6,TRBJ2-1,TGTGCCAGCACCAAGGATCTAGCGGGGAGGTTCTTC,CASTKDLAGRFF
few,TRBD1,TRBV20-1,TRBJ2-3,TGCAGTGCCCAAGAACAGGGGGCTTTGGTCACAGATACGCAGTATTTT,CSAQEQGALVTDTQYF
few,TRBD1,TRBV5-6,TRBJ1-6,TGTGCCAGCAGCGAAACTAGGGACAGGGGGTACAATTCACCCCTCCACTTT,CASSETRDRGYNSPLHF
-,TRBD1,TRBV15,TRBJ1-6,TGTGCCACCAGGCAGGGGGCCACCGGGGGAGGGAATTCACCCCTCCACTTT,CATRQGATGGGNSPLHF
many,-,TRBV4-1,TRBJ2-7,TGCGCCAGCAGCACCCGACAGAGCTACGAGCAGTACTTC,CASSTRQSYEQYF
many,-,TRBV6-2/TRBV6-3,TRBJ2-2,TGTGCCAGCAGTTACAGGGTTGGGGAGCTGTTTTTT,CASSYRVGELFF
-,-,TRBV7-9,TRBJ1-4,TGTGCCAGCAGCACTTACGGCGCCAATGAAAAACTGTTTTTT,CASSTYGANEKLFF
-,-,TRBV6-5,TRBJ2-3,TGTGCCAGCAGTTACAGGACGGTGGAAGATACGCAGTATTTT,CASSYRTVEDTQYF
many,TRBD1,TRBV10-3,TRBJ2-1,TGTGCCATCAGTGAGTCGATAGGACAGGGGCAGAATGAGCAGTTCTTC,CAISESIGQGQNEQFF
-,TRBD2,TRBV28,TRBJ2-7,TGTGCCAGCAGTCCCTCAGCGGGATCATCCTATGCCGAGCAGTACTTC,CASSPSAGSSYAEQYF
few,-,TRBV4-3,TRBJ2-2,TGCGCCAGCAGCCAAGACCAGGTGGGGACCGGGGAGCTGTTTTTT,CASSQDQVGTGELFF
-,-,TRBV4-3,TRBJ1-6,TGCGCCAGCAGCCAAGATGGGGCAGGGGTTAATTCACCCCTCCACTTT,CASSQDGAGVNSPLHF
few,-,TRBV4-2,TRBJ1-5,TGTGCCAGCAGCCAAGATATAAGTCAGCCCCAGCATTTT,CASSQDISQPQHF
many,-,TRBV29-1,TRBJ2-2,TGCAGCGTTGATCCCGGACAAGCCACCGGGGAGCTGTTTTTT,CSVDPGQATGELFF